Given below is one T cell receptor (beta chain) in context. Its antigen is still unknown. V shed 5 bases and J shed 8 bases, with 10 bases lying between them. This CDR3 region has 12 residues. Germline V gives CDR1 SGHAT, CDR2 FQNNGV. The sample is drawn from a study of T cell responses to AZD1222 COVID-19 vaccine. TCRdb's copy holds only in-frame clones and misses some; the assay was immunoSEQ multiplex PCR. Of tens of thousands of clones listed, more than 90% are singletons. General study findings and limits: Clonal diversity was possibly underestimated, and the donors were mostly white British, with more females. The span of vaccine-associated CD4 TCRs extended across spike, with dominance at 160-218 and 743-854.

The sequence was obtained from an adult who received the AZD1222 COVID-19 vaccine. The rearrangement links TRBV11-2 to TRBJ2-1; D is uncertain. Sequenced here: peripheral blood, sampled 28 days after the second AZD1222 dose. The CDR3 loop reads CASSAGSHEQFF. As DNA, the CDR3 is TGTGCCAGCAGCGCCGGTTCGCATGAGCAGTTCTTC.